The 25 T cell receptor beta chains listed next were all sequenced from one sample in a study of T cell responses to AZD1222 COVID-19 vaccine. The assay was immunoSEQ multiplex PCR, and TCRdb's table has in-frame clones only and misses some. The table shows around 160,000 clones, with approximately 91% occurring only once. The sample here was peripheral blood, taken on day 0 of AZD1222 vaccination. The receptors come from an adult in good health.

This CDR3 is CASSFGQNNSPLHF. CDR3 DNA sequence: TGTGCCAGCAGTTTCGGACAGAATAATTCACCCCTCCACTTT. V is TRBV27 and J is TRBJ1-6, with D possibly TRBD1 on 6 matching bases. This CDR3 contains 14 residues. Trimming took off 3 bases at V and 5 bases at J, with 8 bases between the two ends. Germline V gene data show CDR1 as MNHEY and CDR2 as SMNVEV (reference sequence).

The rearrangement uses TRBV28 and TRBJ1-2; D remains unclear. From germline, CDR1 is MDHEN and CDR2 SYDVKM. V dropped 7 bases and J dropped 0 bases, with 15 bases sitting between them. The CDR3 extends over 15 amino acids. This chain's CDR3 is CASNLFTDPNYGYTF. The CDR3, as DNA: TGTGCCAGCAACCTCTTCACAGACCCTAACTATGGCTACACCTTC.

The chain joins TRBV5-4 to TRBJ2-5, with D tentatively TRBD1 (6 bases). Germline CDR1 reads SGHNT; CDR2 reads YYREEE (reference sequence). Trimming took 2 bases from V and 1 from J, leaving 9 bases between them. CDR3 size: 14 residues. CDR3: CASSLQGAQETQYF. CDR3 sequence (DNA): TGTGCCAGCAGCTTACAGGGCGCCCAAGAGACCCAGTACTTC.

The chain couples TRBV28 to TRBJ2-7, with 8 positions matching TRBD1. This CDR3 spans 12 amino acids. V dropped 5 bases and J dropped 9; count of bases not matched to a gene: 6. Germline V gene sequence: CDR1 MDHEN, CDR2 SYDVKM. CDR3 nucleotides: TGTGCCAGCAGTGTAACAGGGGGAAGGCAGTACTTC. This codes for CASSVTGGRQYF.

CDR3 nucleotide sequence: TGTGCCAGCGTTTCCAGGGGGCAGAGTGAAGCTTTCTTT. As protein: CASVSRGQSEAFF. The J gene is TRBJ1-1, the V gene TRBV6-5, with 8 bases identical to TRBD1. After removal of 8 bases from V and 7 bases from J, the junction contained 9 bases not matched to a gene. The CDR3 is made up of 13 amino acids. Looked up from germline, CDR1 is MNHEY and CDR2 is SVGAGI.

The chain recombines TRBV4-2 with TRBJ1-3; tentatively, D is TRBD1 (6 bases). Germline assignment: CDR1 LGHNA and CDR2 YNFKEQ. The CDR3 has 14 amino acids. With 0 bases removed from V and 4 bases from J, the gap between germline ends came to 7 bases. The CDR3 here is CASSQDRGGNTIYF. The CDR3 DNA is TGTGCCAGCAGCCAAGACAGGGGCGGAAACACCATATATTTT.

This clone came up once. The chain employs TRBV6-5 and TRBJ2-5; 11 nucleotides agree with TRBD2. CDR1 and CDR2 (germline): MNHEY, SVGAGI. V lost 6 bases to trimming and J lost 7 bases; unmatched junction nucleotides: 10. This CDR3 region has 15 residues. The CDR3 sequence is CASRTPGLAGGTQYF. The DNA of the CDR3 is TGTGCCAGCAGAACCCCCGGACTAGCGGGCGGGACCCAGTACTTC.

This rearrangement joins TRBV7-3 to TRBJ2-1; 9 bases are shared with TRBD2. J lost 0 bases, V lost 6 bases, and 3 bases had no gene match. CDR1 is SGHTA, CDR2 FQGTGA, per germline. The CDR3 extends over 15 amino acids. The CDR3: CASSLAGSSYNEQFF. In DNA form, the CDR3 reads TGTGCCAGCAGTCTAGCGGGGAGCTCCTACAATGAGCAGTTCTTC.

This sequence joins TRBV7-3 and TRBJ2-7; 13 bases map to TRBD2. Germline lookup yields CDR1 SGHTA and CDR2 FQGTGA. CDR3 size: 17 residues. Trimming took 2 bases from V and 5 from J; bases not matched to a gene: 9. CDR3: CASSLRATSGGADEQYF. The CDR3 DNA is TGTGCCAGCAGCTTACGCGCCACTAGCGGGGGGGCCGACGAGCAGTACTTC.

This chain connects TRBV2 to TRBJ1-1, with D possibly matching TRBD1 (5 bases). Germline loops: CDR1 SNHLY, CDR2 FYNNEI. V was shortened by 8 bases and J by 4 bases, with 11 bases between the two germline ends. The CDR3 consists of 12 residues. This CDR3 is CASASRGTEAFF. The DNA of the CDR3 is TGTGCCAGCGCTTCGAGGGGCACTGAAGCTTTCTTT.

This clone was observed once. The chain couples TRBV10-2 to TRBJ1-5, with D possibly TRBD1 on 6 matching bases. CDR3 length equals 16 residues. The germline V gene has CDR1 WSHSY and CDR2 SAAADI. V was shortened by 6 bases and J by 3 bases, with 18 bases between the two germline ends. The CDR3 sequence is CASSPSVHRVNQPQHF. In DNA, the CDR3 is TGCGCCAGCAGCCCCTCCGTGCACAGGGTCAATCAGCCCCAGCATTTT.

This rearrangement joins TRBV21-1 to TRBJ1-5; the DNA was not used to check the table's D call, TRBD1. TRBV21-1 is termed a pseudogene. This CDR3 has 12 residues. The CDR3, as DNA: TGTGCCAGCAGCAAAAGGGGACAGCCCCAGCATTTT. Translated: CASSKRGQPQHF.

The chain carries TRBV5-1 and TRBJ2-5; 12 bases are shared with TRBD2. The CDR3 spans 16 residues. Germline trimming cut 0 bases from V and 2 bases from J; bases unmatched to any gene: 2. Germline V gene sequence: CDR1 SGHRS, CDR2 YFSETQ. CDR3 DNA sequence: TGCGCCAGCAGCTTGGGACTAGCGGGGGTACAAGAGACCCAGTACTTC. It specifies CASSLGLAGVQETQYF.

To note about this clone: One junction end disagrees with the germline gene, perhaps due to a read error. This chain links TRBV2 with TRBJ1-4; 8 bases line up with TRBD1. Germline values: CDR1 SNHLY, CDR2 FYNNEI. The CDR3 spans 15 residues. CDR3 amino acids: CASREDRGWGEKLFF. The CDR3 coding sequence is TGTGCCAGCAGGGAAGACAGGGGCTGGGGTGAAAAACTGTTTTTT.

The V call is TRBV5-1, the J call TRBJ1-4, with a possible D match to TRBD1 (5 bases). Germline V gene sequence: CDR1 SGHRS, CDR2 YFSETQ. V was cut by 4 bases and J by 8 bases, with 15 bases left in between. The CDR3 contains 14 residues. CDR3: CASSPVRVEEKLFF. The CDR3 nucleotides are TGCGCCAGCAGCCCGGTCAGGGTAGAAGAAAAACTGTTTTTT.

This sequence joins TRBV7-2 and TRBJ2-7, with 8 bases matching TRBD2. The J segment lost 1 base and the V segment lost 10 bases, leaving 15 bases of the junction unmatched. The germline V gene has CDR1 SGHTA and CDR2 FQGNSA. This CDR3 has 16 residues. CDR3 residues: CATSREAGGPSYEQYF. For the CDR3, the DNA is TGTGCCACCTCCCGGGAGGCGGGGGGACCTTCCTACGAGCAGTACTTC.

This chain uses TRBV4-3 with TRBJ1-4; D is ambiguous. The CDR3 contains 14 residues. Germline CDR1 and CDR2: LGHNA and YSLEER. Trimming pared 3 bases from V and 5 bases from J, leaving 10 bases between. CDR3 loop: CASSQQFTNEKLFF. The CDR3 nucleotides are TGCGCCAGCAGCCAGCAGTTTACCAATGAAAAACTGTTTTTT.

CDR3 loop: CASSRDRDSYEQYF. CDR3 in DNA: TGTGCCAGCAGCCGGGACAGGGACTCCTACGAGCAGTACTTC. The genes are TRBV6-5 and TRBJ2-7, with 9 bases that match TRBD1. V lost 6 bases, J lost 0 bases, and 3 bases stayed unmatched. This CDR3 spans 14 amino acids. Looked up from germline, CDR1 is MNHEY and CDR2 is SVGAGI.

The CDR3 nucleotides are TGTGCCAGCTCACCTGCAGACGCTGTTAGCAATCAGCCCCAGCATTTT. Translation gives CASSPADAVSNQPQHF. V usage is TRBV18 and J usage is TRBJ1-5, with no clear D. The CDR3 is made up of 16 amino acids. Trimming removed 3 bases from V and 0 bases from J, with 12 bases in between. CDR1 is KGHSH and CDR2 is LQKENI in the germline V gene.

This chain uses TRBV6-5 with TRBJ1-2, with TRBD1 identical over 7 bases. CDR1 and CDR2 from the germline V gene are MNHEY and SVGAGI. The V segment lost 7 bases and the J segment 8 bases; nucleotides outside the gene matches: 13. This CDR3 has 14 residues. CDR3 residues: CASNPTGSSYGYTF. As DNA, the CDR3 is TGTGCCAGCAACCCGACAGGGAGTTCCTACGGCTACACCTTC.

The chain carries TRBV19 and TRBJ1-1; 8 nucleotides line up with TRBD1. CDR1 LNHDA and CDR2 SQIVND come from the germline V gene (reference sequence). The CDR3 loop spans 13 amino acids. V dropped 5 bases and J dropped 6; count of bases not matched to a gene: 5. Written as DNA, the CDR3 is TGTGCCAGTAGTTCGGACAGGGAGGCTGAAGCTTTCTTT. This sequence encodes CASSSDREAEAFF.

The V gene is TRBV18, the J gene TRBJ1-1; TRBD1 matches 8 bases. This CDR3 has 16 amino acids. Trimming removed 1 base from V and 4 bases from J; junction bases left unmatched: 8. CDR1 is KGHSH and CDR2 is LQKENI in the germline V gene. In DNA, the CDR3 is TGTGCCAGCTCACCACGCGGACAGGGCCGATTCACTGAAGCTTTCTTT. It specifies CASSPRGQGRFTEAFF.

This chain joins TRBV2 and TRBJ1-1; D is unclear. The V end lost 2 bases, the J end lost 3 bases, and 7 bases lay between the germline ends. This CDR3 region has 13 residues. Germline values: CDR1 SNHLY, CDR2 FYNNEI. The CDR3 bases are TGTGCCAGCAGTGAACTTGAGGACACTGAAGCTTTCTTT. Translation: CASSELEDTEAFF. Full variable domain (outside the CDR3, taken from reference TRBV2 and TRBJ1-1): EPEVTQTPSHQVTQMGQEVILRCVPISNHLYFYWYRQILGQKVEFLVSFYNNEISEKSEIFDDQFSVERPDGSNFTLKIRSTKLEDSAMYFCASSELEDTEAFFGQGTRLTVV.

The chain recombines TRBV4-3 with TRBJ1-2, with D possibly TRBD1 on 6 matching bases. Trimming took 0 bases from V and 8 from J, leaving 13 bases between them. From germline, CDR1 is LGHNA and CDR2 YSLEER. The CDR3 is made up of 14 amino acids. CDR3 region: CASSQEGGGGGYTF. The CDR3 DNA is TGCGCCAGCAGCCAAGAAGGCGGGGGCGGCGGCTACACCTTC.

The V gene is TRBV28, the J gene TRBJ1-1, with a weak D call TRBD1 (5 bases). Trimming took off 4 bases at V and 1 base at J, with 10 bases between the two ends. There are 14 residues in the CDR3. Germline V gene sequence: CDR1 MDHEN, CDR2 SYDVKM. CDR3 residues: CASSSGTRNTEAFF. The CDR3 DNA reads TGTGCCAGCAGTTCCGGGACGAGGAACACTGAAGCTTTCTTT.